This TCR beta chain was profiled in a study of OX40 agonist ivuxolimab in advanced cancers. In the study overall: Dose-escalation patients were diagnosed with hepatocellular carcinoma, melanoma, renal cell cancer or head and neck cancer. Prior therapy, whether anti-PD-1, anti-PD-L1 or anti-CTLA-4, was allowed, and less than 45% had some. Study-wide results and limits: CD4+ T cells averaged fewer expanded clones than CD8+ T cells.

Remarks on this clone: Antigen unknown.

Profiled with immunoSEQ multiplex PCR; TCRdb holds only in-frame clones, not every one. The top ten clones hold approximately 0.31% of a sample with more than 85,000 clones, approximately 90% of them seen once. The ends were cut back, 5 bases at V and 3 bases at J, with 18 bases in the middle. The germline V gene has CDR1 ENHRY and CDR2 SYGVKD. The CDR3 runs to 16 residues. Anyone with autoimmune disease history or systemic immunosuppression was excluded. This specimen was CD4+ or CD8+ T cells sorted from blood, taken in a trial of the OX40 agonist ivuxolimab. The clonotype originates from an adult with an advanced solid tumor such as melanoma, head and neck, liver or kidney cancer. V usage is TRBV10-3 and J usage is TRBJ2-3, with D tentatively TRBD1 (7 bases). The CDR3 nucleotides read TGTGCCATCAGTACTCTACAGGGGAGGTTGACAGATACGCAGTATTTT. Protein sequence: CAISTLQGRLTDTQYF.